Sequencing of this T cell receptor beta chain was carried out in a study of blood T cell repertoires in COVID-19 (dated by TCRdb to 2018 to 2020). In the study overall: Collaborator samples came from the United States, Italy and Spain and covered acute and convalescent phases of COVID-19. The material from the prospective study consisted of cDNA or gDNA derived from T cells, B-cell-depleted T cells, or PBMCs. Subjects who had been exposed to COVID-19, were actively infected with it, or had recovered from it provided the deeply sampled blood TCRbeta repertoires that made up the dataset. The repertoires were released in a freely available public database meant as a resource for research on the immune response to SARS-CoV-2. The samples were drawn from the first 160 participants of the ongoing ImmuneRACE study and from 1,254 subjects provided by 6 global collaborators. The sample metadata nearly always contained a de-identified subject ID, COVID-19 status, age in years and sex. Where HLA class I and class II types were available, the types were taken from metadata supplied by the sample provider, not from assay-based typing.

TCRbeta CDR3 regions were amplified from genomic DNA using the immunoSEQ Assay, a bias-controlled multiplex PCR. Regarding the original processing steps: Nucleated cell counts per sample were estimated from amplification of reference gene primers within the assay. Sequence reads were collapsed and filtered to measure the absolute abundance of every unique TCRbeta CDR3 rearrangement. Productive Simpson clonality was computed per sample as the square root of Simpson's diversity index over productive rearrangements. Sourced from immuneACCESS, this table was stored by TCRdb with only in-frame sequences that have V and J called. A share of the clones is absent; for the studies checked, an unresolved V gene accounts for under half, and the remainder has no known explanation. V and J calls plus clone size are reproduced from that table; the DNA served to infer D and trimming. In all, the sample holds over 250,000 clones, and approximately 90% of those were seen once. The ten largest clones represent 2% to 3% of the sample.

About this clone: Its target antigen remains unknown. The record has no base qualities; no much larger clone is one base away.

Participants in the prospective study were enrolled through a virtual design, were aged roughly 18 to 100 years, and lived in roughly 24 United States geographic areas. To assign participants to cohorts, the prospective study relied on clinical history that participants themselves reported in a screening survey and a study questionnaire. For ImmuneRACE Cohort 3, a participant was defined as recovered based on two consecutive negative NP/OP PCR tests, clearance by a healthcare professional, or resolution of symptoms. In the prospective study, whole blood, serum and a nasopharyngeal or oropharyngeal swab were collected from each participant by mobile phlebotomists. Prospective study participants could optionally give additional blood draws and questionnaires over an approximately 2-month period. Before DNA extraction, blood samples from the prospective study were shipped at room temperature or frozen.

General conclusions and limits of the study: The quantity of clinical and demographic metadata differed by source and by participant and was supplied without curation.

What was sequenced was PBMCs or T cells enriched from blood (not recorded which). The clonotype was recovered from a woman aged 18-29 years who had recovered from COVID-19.

The CDR3 corresponds to CASSVGTGPEAFF. The DNA sequence is given as TGCGCCAGCAGTGTTGGGACAGGGCCTGAAGCTTTCTTT. The sequence links TRBV10-2 to TRBJ1-1, with 9 junctional bases fitting TRBD1. The CDR3 starts with the cysteine, ends with the phenylalanine, and has 13 residues. Only the CDR3 part of the read is kept: 39 bases, read in frame from the first base. The germline V gene sets CDR1 to WSHSY and CDR2 to SAAADI. Trimmed from V: 4 bases; trimmed from J: 6 bases; junction bases lacking a gene match: 3.